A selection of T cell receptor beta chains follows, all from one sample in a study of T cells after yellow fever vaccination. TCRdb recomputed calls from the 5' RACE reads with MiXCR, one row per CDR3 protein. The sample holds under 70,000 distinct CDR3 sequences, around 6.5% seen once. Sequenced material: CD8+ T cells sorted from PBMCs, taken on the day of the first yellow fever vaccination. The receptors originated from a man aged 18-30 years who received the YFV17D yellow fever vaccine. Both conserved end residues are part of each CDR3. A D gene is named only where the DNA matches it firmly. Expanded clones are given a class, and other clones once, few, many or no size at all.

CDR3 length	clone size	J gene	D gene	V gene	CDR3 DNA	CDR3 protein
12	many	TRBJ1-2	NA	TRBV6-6	TGTGCCAGCATACATGCAAACTATGGCTACACCTTC	CASIHANYGYTF
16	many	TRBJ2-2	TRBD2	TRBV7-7	TGTGCTAGCAGCTTAGCGGGGTCAGAGAACACCGGGGAGCTGTTTTTT	CASSLAGSENTGELFF
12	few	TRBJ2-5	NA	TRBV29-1	TGCAGCGTTGAAGATGGCTCCGACGCCCAGTACTTC	CSVEDGSDAQYF
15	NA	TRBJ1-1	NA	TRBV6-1	TGTGCCTGCAGTGCGGCGGGGGTTCGGAACACTGAAGCTTTCTTT	CACSAAGVRNTEAFF
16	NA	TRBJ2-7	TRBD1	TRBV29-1	TGCAGCGTTGAGCTGTGGGTGAGGGACAGCACTTACGAGCAGTACTTC	CSVELWVRDSTYEQYF
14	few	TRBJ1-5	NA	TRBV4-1	TGCGCCAGCAGCCCCCCGAGCCTAAATCAGCCCCAGCATTTT	CASSPPSLNQPQHF
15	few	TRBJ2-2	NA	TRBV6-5	TGTGCCAGCAGTTACTCGAGGGGCGTTACCGGGGAGCTGTTTTTT	CASSYSRGVTGELFF
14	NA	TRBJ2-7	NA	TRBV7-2	TGTGCCAGCAGCTTAGCAGGGCCCTCCTACGAGCAGTACTTC	CASSLAGPSYEQYF
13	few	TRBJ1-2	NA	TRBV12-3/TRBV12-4	TGTGCCAGCAGTTGGACTGAAAACTATGGCTACACCTTC	CASSWTENYGYTF
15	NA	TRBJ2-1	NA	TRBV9	TGTGCCAGCAGCGTTGGGCTACCTACAACCAATGAGCAGTTCTTC	CASSVGLPTTNEQFF
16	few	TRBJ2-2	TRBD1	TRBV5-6	TGTGCCAGCAGCGTTCGGGACAGGGGGATGGCCGGGGAGCTGTTTTTT	CASSVRDRGMAGELFF
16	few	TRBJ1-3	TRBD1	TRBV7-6	TGTGCCAGCAGCTCTCGACAGGGGGTCTCTGGAAACACCATATATTTT	CASSSRQGVSGNTIYF
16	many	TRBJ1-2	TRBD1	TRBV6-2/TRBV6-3	TGTGCCAGCAGTTTCTCTTCCTCCCGGGACAGGGACGGCTACACCTTC	CASSFSSSRDRDGYTF
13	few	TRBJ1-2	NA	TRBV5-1	TGCGCCAGCAGCTTACTAGGATTAGGTGGCTACACCTTC	CASSLLGLGGYTF
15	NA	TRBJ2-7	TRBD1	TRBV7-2	TGTGCCAGCAGACTCCGCCAGGGGGTGGCCTACGAGCAGTACTTC	CASRLRQGVAYEQYF
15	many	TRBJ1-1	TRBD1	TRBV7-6	TGTGCCAGCAGCAACCCGACAGGGGGGAACACTGAAGCTTTCTTT	CASSNPTGGNTEAFF
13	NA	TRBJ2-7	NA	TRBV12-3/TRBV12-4	TGTGCCAGCAGCTGGGCAGGGGTCCACGAGCAGTACTTC	CASSWAGVHEQYF
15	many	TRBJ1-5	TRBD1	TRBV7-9	TGTGCCAGCAGCACCGGGACAGGGTTGGGTCAGCCCCAGCATTTT	CASSTGTGLGQPQHF
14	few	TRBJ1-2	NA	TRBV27	TGTGCCAGCAGGGTGGGGGGCGCCTTAAATGGCTACACCTTC	CASRVGGALNGYTF
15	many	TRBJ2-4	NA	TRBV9	TGTGCCAGCAGCGTGGCAGGACTAGCCAAAAACATTCAGTACTTC	CASSVAGLAKNIQYF
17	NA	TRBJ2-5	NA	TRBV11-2	TGTGCCAGCAGCTTATATTTTAGCGCGGGGTTTCAAGAGACCCAGTACTTC	CASSLYFSAGFQETQYF
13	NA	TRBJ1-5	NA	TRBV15	TGTGCCACCAGCAGAGAAAGCCATCAGCCCCAGCATTTT	CATSRESHQPQHF
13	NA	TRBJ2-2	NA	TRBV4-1	TGCGCCAGCAGCCAGGGGGGGCCCGGGGAGCTGTTTTTT	CASSQGGPGELFF
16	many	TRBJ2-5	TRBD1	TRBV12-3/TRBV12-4	TGTGCCAGCAGTTCCGGGACAGGGGGCAGGGGGGAGACCCAGTACTTC	CASSSGTGGRGETQYF
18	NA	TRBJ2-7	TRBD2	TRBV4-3	TGCGCCAGCAGCCAAGATTCAGCGGGGGGACCGCCACCCTACGAGCAGTACTTC	CASSQDSAGGPPPYEQYF
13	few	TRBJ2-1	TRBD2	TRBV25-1	TGTGCCAGCGCAAGGACTAGCGTCAATGAGCAGTTCTTC	CASARTSVNEQFF
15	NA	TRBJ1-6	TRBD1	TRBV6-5	TGTGCCAGCAGTTACTCGAGGGGGCTAGGTTCACCCCTCCACTTT	CASSYSRGLGSPLHF
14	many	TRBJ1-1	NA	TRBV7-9	TGTGCCAGCAGACCCGGGACGGAGGGAACTGAAGCTTTCTTT	CASRPGTEGTEAFF
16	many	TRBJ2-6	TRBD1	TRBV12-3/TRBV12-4	TGTGCCAGCAGATCCCTACAGGGGGCTGGGGCCAACGTCCTGACTTTC	CASRSLQGAGANVLTF
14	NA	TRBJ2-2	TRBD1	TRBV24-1	TGTGCCACCAGCCGGGACAGCGGTGCCGGGGAGCTGTTTTTT	CATSRDSGAGELFF
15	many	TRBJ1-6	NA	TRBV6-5	TGTGCCAGCAGTTACGTGGCAGGCGAGAATTCACCCCTCCACTTT	CASSYVAGENSPLHF